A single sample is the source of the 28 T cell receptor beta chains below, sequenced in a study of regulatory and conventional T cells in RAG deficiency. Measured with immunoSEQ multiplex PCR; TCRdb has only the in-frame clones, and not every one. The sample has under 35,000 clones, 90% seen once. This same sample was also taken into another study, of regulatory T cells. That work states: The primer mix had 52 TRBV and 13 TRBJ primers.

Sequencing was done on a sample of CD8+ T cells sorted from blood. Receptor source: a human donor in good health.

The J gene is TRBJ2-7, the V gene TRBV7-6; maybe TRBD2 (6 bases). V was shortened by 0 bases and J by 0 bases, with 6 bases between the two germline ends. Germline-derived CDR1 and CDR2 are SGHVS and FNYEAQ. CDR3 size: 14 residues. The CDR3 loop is CASSLAGSSYEQYF. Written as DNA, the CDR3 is TGTGCCAGCAGCTTAGCCGGGAGCTCCTACGAGCAGTACTTC.

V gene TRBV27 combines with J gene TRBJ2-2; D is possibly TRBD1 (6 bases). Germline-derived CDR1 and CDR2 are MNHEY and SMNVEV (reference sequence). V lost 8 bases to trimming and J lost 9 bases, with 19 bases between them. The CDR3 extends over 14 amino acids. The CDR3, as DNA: TGTGCCAGCGGGAATACAGGGAGTGTCCGGGAGCTGTTTTTT. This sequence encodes CASGNTGSVRELFF.

The CDR3 bases are TGCAGCGTTGAACTGGGGCAGAACTACGAGCAGTACTTC. Its translation: CSVELGQNYEQYF. The rearrangement uses TRBV29-1 and TRBJ2-7, with D possibly being TRBD1 (5 bases). Trimming left V 2 bases short and J 3 bases short, with 11 bases between. This CDR3 region has 13 residues. Germline V gives CDR1 SQVTM, CDR2 ANQGSEA.

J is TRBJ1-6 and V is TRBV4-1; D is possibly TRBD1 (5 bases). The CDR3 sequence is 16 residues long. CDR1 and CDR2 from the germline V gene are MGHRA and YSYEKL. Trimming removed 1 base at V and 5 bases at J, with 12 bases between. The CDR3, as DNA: TGCGCCAGCAGCCAAGTTTGGTCGGGGCATAATTCACCCCTCCACTTT. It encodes CASSQVWSGHNSPLHF.

In nucleotides, the CDR3 is TGTGCCAGCAGTGAAGATCCAGGGGGCGGAATCTACGAGCAGTACTTC. This translates into CASSEDPGGGIYEQYF. The chain employs TRBV6-1 and TRBJ2-7; 8 bases agree with TRBD1. The CDR3 totals 16 residues. Germline CDR1 is MNHNS and CDR2 is SASEGT. The junction had 8 bases not matched to a gene; V was cut back by 1 base and J by 3 bases.

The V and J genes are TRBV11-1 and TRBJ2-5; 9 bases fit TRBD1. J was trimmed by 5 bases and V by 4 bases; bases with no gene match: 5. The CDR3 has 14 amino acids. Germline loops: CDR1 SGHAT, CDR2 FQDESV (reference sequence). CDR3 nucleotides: TGTGCCAGCAGCTCAGGACAGGGGAGGGAGACCCAGTACTTC. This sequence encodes CASSSGQGRETQYF.

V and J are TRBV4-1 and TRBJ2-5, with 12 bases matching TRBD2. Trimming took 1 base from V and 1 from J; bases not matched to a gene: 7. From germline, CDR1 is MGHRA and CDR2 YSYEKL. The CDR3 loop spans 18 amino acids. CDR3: CASSQGLAGDYLQETQYF. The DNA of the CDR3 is TGCGCCAGCAGCCAAGGACTAGCGGGGGACTACCTCCAAGAGACCCAGTACTTC.

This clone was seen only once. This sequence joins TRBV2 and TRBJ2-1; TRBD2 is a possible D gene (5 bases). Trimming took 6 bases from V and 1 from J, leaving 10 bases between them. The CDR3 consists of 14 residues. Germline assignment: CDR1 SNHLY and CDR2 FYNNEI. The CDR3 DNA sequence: TGTGCCAGCAGGGCCGGAGGTTCCTACAATGAGCAGTTCTTC. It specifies CASRAGGSYNEQFF.

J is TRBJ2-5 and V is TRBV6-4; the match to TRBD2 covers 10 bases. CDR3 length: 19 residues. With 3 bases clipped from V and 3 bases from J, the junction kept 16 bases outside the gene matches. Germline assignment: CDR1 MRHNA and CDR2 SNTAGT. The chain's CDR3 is CASSEVGVLRTSGEETQYF. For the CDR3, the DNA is TGTGCCAGCAGTGAAGTTGGTGTACTGAGGACTAGCGGTGAAGAGACCCAGTACTTC.

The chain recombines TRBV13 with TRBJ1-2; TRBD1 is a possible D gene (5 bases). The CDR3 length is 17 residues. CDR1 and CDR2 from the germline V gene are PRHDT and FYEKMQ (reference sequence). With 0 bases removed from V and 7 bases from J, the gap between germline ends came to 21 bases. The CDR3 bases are TGTGCCAGCAGCTTAGGCCGTAGTCAGGGTGGGCCGGGTGGCTACACCTTC. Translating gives CASSLGRSQGGPGGYTF.

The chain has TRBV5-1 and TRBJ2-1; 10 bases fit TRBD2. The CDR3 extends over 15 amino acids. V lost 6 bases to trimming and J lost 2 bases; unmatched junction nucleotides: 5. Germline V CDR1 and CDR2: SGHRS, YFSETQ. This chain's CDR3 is CASTLAGGTYNEQFF. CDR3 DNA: TGCGCCAGCACCTTAGCGGGAGGTACCTACAATGAGCAGTTCTTC.

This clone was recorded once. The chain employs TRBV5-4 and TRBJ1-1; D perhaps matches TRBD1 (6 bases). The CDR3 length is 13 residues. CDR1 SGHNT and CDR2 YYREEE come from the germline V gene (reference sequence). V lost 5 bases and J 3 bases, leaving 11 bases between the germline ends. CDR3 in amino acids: CASSYREDTEAFF. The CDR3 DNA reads TGTGCCAGCAGTTACAGGGAGGACACTGAAGCTTTCTTT.

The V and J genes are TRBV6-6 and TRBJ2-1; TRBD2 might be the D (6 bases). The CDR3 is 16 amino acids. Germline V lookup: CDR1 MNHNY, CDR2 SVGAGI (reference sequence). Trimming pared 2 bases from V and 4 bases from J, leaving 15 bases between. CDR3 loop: CASSYPRGSGYNEQFF. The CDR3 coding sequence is TGTGCCAGCAGTTACCCGAGGGGTAGCGGTTACAATGAGCAGTTCTTC.

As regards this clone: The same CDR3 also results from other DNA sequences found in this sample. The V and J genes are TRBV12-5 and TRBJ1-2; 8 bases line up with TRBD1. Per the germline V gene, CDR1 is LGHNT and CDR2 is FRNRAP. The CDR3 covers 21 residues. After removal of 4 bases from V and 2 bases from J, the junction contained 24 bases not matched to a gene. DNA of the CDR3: TGTGCTAGTGGTTGCACTTCCCCCCTATGGGCAGGGGGCCCCTCAAACTATGGCTACACCTTC. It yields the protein CASGCTSPLWAGGPSNYGYTF.

CDR3 in amino acids: CASSLGLQGASQGYTF. DNA for the CDR3: TGTGCCAGCAGCTTAGGGCTGCAGGGCGCGTCCCAAGGCTACACCTTC. This chain uses TRBV13 with TRBJ1-2; perhaps TRBD1 as D (5 bases). V dropped 0 bases and J dropped 8 bases, with 19 bases sitting between them. Germline V gene data show CDR1 as PRHDT and CDR2 as FYEKMQ (reference sequence). The CDR3 totals 16 residues.

The chain's CDR3 is CASSLEQGKGEQYF. The CDR3 nucleotides read TGTGCCAGCAGCTTAGAACAGGGGAAAGGGGAGCAGTACTTC. The chain employs TRBV11-2 and TRBJ2-7; 7 bases line up with TRBD1. V was clipped by 0 bases and J by 7 bases; unmatched bases: 6. The germline CDR1 and CDR2 sequences are SGHAT and FQNNGV. CDR3 length equals 14 residues.

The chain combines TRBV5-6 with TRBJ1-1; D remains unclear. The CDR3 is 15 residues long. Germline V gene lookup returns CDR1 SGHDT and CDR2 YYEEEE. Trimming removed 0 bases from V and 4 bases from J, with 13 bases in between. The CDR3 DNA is TGTGCCAGCAGCTTGGTGGCTGGGGAAGGCACTGAAGCTTTCTTT. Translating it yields CASSLVAGEGTEAFF.

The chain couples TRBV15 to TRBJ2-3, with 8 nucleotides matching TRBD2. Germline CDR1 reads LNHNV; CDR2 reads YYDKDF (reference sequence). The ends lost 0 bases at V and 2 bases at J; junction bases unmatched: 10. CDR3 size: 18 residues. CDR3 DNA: TGTGCCACCAGCAGAGATCTGAGTGCGGGGGGCCACACAGATACGCAGTATTTT. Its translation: CATSRDLSAGGHTDTQYF. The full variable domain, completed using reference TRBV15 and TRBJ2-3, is DAMVIQNPRYQVTQFGKPVTLSCSQTLNHNVMYWYQQKSSQAPKLLFHYYDKDFNNEADTPDNFQSRRPNTSFCFLDIRSPGLGDTAMYLCATSRDLSAGGHTDTQYFGPGTRLTVL.

The CDR3 DNA sequence: TGTGCCAGTAGTGCCCCAGGTTCTAGCACAGATACGCAGTATTTT. Translated: CASSAPGSSTDTQYF. The chain links TRBV19 to TRBJ2-3; no definite D call. Per the germline V gene, CDR1 is LNHDA and CDR2 is SQIVND (reference sequence). The CDR3 spans 15 residues. V lost 5 bases and J 0 bases, leaving 12 bases between the germline ends. The full variable domain, rest sourced from reference TRBV19 and TRBJ2-3, is DGGITQSPKYLFRKEGQNVTLSCEQNLNHDAMYWYRQDPGQGLRLIYYSQIVNDFQKGDIAEGYSVSREKKESFPLTVTSAQKNPTAFYLCASSAPGSSTDTQYFGPGTRLTVL.

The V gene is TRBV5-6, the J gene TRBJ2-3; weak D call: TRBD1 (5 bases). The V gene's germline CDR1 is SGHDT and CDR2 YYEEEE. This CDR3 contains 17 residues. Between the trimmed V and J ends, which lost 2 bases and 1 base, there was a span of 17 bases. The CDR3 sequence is CASSLRTNEWGTDTQYF. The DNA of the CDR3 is TGTGCCAGCAGCTTACGGACAAACGAATGGGGCACAGATACGCAGTATTTT.

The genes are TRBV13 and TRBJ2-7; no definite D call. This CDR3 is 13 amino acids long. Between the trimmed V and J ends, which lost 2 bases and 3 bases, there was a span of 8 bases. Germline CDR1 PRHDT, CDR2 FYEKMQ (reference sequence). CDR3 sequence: CASSLTPVYEQYF. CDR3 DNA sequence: TGTGCCAGCAGCTTAACACCGGTCTACGAGCAGTACTTC. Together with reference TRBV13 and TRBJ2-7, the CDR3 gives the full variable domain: AAGVIQSPRHLIKEKRETATLKCYPIPRHDTVYWYQQGPGQDPQFLISFYEKMQSDKGSIPDRFSAQQFSDYHSELNMSSLELGDSALYFCASSLTPVYEQYFGPGTRLTVT.

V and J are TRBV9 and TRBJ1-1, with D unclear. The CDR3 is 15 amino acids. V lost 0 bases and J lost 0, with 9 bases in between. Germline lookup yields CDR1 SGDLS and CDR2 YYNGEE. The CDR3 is CASSVETGMNTEAFF. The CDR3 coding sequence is TGTGCCAGCAGCGTAGAAACGGGCATGAACACTGAAGCTTTCTTT.

For the CDR3, the DNA is TGTGCCAGCAGCTCAGGGACAGGGTCAGATCAGCCCCAGCATTTT. Encoded protein: CASSSGTGSDQPQHF. This chain joins TRBV5-8 and TRBJ1-5, with 9 bases that match TRBD1. This CDR3 region has 15 residues. Germline CDR1 and CDR2: SGHTS and YDEGEE. J was trimmed by 5 bases and V by 3 bases; bases with no gene match: 6.

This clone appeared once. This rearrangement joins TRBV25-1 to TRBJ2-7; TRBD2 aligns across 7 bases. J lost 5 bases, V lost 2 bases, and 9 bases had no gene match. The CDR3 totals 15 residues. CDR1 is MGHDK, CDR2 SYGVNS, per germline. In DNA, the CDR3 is TGTGCCAGCAGTGAAAGAGGCGGGAGCGCCGACGAGCAGTACTTC. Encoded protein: CASSERGGSADEQYF.

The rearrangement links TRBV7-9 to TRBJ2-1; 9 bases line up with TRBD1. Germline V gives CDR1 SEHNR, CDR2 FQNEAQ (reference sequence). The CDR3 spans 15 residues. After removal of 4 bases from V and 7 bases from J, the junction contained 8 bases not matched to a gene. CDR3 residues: CASSYQGQGGNEQFF. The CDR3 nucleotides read TGTGCCAGCAGCTACCAGGGACAGGGAGGGAATGAGCAGTTCTTC. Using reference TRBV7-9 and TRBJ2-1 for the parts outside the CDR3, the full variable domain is DTGVSQNPRHKITKRGQNVTFRCDPISEHNRLYWYRQTLGQGPEFLTYFQNEAQLEKSRLLSDRFSAERPKGSFSTLEIQRTEQGDSAMYLCASSYQGQGGNEQFFGPGTRLTVL.

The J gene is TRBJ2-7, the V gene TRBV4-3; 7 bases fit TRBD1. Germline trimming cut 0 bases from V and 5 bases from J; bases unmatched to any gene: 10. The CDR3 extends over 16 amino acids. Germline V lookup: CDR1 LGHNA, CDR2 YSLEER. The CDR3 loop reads CASSQDFPDRVDEQYF. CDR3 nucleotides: TGCGCCAGCAGCCAAGATTTCCCTGACAGGGTCGACGAGCAGTACTTC.

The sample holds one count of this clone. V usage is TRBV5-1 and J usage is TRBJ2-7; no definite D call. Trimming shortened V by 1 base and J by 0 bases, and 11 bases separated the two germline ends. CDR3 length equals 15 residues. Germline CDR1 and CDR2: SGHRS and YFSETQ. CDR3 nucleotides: TGCGCCAGCAGCTTGCAATCCGGCACCTCCTACGAGCAGTACTTC. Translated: CASSLQSGTSYEQYF.

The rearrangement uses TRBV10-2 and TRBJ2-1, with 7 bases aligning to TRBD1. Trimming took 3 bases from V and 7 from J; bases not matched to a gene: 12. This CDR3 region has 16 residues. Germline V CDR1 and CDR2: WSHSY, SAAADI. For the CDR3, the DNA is TGCGCCAGCAGTGACGTTTCAGGGGGTTTTGGGAATGAGCAGTTCTTC. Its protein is CASSDVSGGFGNEQFF.